This is a list of T cell receptor beta chains from one sample in a study of T-cell reconstitution after alpha-beta-depleted transplantation in children. TCRdb used MiXCR to reprocess the PCR reads, holding one entry per CDR3 protein. This repertoire shows about 870,000 distinct CDR3 sequences, roughly 16% found once; its top ten account for roughly 5%. The sample here was PBMCs, mostly from graft donor cells, taken 360 days after TCRalphabeta/CD19-depleted stem cell transplant. Receptors originate from a male patient aged 5 to 17 who had a stem cell transplant for acute lymphoblastic leukemia, so the T cells may come from the graft donor. Both conserved end residues are part of each CDR3. The order of the fields is J gene, V gene, clone size, D gene, CDR3 protein, CDR3 DNA. D genes are given only for firm matches. Not all rows give a size; the values are once, few, many and, for expanded clones, a class.

J gene: TRBJ2-1; V gene: TRBV20-1; clone size: few; D gene: .; CDR3 protein: CAPTVSSYNEQFF; CDR3 DNA: TGCGCGCCGACGGTGAGCTCCTACAATGAGCAGTTCTTC
J gene: TRBJ2-7; V gene: TRBV27; clone size: few; D gene: .; CDR3 protein: CASSLSGLNEQYF; CDR3 DNA: TGTGCCAGCAGTTTATCCGGCCTCAACGAGCAGTACTTC
J gene: TRBJ2-2; V gene: TRBV27; clone size: .; D gene: .; CDR3 protein: CASRPGGGTGELFF; CDR3 DNA: TGTGCCAGCAGACCAGGGGGAGGCACCGGGGAGCTGTTTTTT
J gene: TRBJ2-1; V gene: TRBV7-7; clone size: many; D gene: TRBD2; CDR3 protein: CASSLAGGSNEQFF; CDR3 DNA: TGTGCCAGCAGCTTAGCAGGCGGGAGCAATGAGCAGTTCTTC
J gene: TRBJ2-1; V gene: TRBV5-1; clone size: many; D gene: TRBD2; CDR3 protein: CASSLRLAGNNEQFF; CDR3 DNA: TGTGCCAGCAGCCTGAGACTAGCCGGGAACAATGAGCAGTTCTTC
J gene: TRBJ2-2; V gene: TRBV5-1; clone size: .; D gene: TRBD2; CDR3 protein: CASSLEVAGERELFF; CDR3 DNA: TGCGCCAGCAGCTTGGAGGTAGCGGGCGAGAGGGAGCTGTTTTTT
J gene: TRBJ2-1; V gene: TRBV5-1; clone size: few; D gene: .; CDR3 protein: CASSLEAPRNNEQFF; CDR3 DNA: TGCGCCAGCAGCTTGGAGGCCCCGCGGAACAATGAGCAGTTCTTC
J gene: TRBJ2-1; V gene: TRBV5-5; clone size: .; D gene: .; CDR3 protein: CASSLVIVATHEQFF; CDR3 DNA: TGTGCCAGCAGCTTGGTTATTGTGGCCACCCATGAGCAGTTCTTC
J gene: TRBJ2-5; V gene: TRBV4-1; clone size: .; D gene: .; CDR3 protein: CASSQVPGETQYF; CDR3 DNA: TGCGCCAGCAGCCAAGTTCCAGGGGAGACCCAGTACTTC
J gene: TRBJ2-7; V gene: TRBV12-3/TRBV12-4; clone size: .; D gene: .; CDR3 protein: CASSHGGDSYEQYF; CDR3 DNA: TGTGCCAGCAGTCACGGGGGCGATTCCTACGAGCAGTACTTC
J gene: TRBJ2-1; V gene: TRBV5-1; clone size: few; D gene: .; CDR3 protein: CASTFLAPEGEQFF; CDR3 DNA: TGCGCCAGCACATTCCTGGCCCCAGAGGGTGAGCAGTTCTTC
J gene: TRBJ2-7; V gene: TRBV20-1; clone size: .; D gene: TRBD1; CDR3 protein: CSASRGRSYEQYF; CDR3 DNA: TGCAGTGCTAGTAGGGGGCGAAGCTACGAGCAGTACTTC
J gene: TRBJ2-5; V gene: TRBV5-1; clone size: few; D gene: TRBD1; CDR3 protein: CASSLVGGMETQYF; CDR3 DNA: TGCGCCAGCAGCTTGGTAGGGGGCATGGAGACCCAGTACTTC
J gene: TRBJ2-6; V gene: TRBV2; clone size: many; D gene: .; CDR3 protein: CASSFSQVSGANVLTF; CDR3 DNA: TGTGCCAGCAGTTTCTCTCAGGTCTCTGGGGCCAACGTCCTGACTTTC
J gene: TRBJ2-1; V gene: TRBV3-1; clone size: .; D gene: .; CDR3 protein: CASSQVYQGSGGYNEQFF; CDR3 DNA: TGTGCCAGCAGCCAAGTTTACCAGGGGTCCGGGGGGTACAATGAGCAGTTCTTC
J gene: TRBJ2-3; V gene: TRBV7-9; clone size: .; D gene: TRBD2; CDR3 protein: CASSFRRGGTDTQYF; CDR3 DNA: TGTGCCAGCAGCTTCCGACGGGGGGGCACAGATACGCAGTATTTT
J gene: TRBJ2-1; V gene: TRBV12-3/TRBV12-4; clone size: .; D gene: .; CDR3 protein: CASRGLPNEQFF; CDR3 DNA: TGTGCCAGCCGGGGTCTGCCAAATGAGCAGTTCTTC